A selection of T cell receptor beta chains follows, all from one sample in a study of blood T cell repertoires in COVID-19. Data came from immunoSEQ multiplex PCR; TCRdb stores just in-frame clones and leaves some out. The repertoire holds a few hundred thousand clones, with approximately 82% as singletons. The source material was PBMCs or T cells enriched from blood (not recorded which). The receptors stem from a man aged 35 to 55 who had been exposed to COVID-19. The CDR3 runs from the conserved cysteine through the conserved F or W.

V,CDR3
TRBV7-9,CASSSRGGVIAFF
TRBV7-3,CASSTTGTELSSYNEQFF
TRBV7-6,CASSPGLAGTDEQFF
TRBV6-5,CASTPNPNYGYTF
TRBV27,CASSPRTVYNEQFF
TRBV9,CASSVEGLLISDTQYF
TRBV11-3,CASSLTHLGAPNTEAFF
TRBV3-1/TRBV3-2,CASSLRRRGGADTQYF
TRBV24-1,CATVSGEDTQYF
TRBV5-4,CASSFRTLGDTDTQYF
TRBV3-1/TRBV3-2,CASSLKHRGLGTEAFF
TRBV7-9,CASSEGSGANVLTF
TRBV5-1,CASSGGTGATEAFF
TRBV10-3,CAISVLAGDGMDEQFF
TRBV12-3/TRBV12-4,CASRSNGVGEQFF
TRBV18,CASSATTGGYGYTF
TRBV12-3/TRBV12-4,CASSLNRGLGYTF
TRBV6-1,CASSEGAARDQPQHF
TRBV5-1,CASSQGTHRNQPQHF
TRBV6-5,CASTSAGFTEAFF
TRBV27,CASSGASYEQYF
TRBV20-1,CSASASGTYNEQFF
TRBV11-2,CASSDQGTGANVLTF
TRBV3-1/TRBV3-2,CASSQGVGTGGGYTF
TRBV2,CASLGGVEKLFF
TRBV29-1,CSVQVDRDRNSPLHF
TRBV9,CASSIGLAGGETQYF
TRBV12-5,CASGLVLASSGNTIYF
TRBV5-4,CASSLELAGVLNEQFF
TRBV18,CASSRRDRGRIETQYF
TRBV19,CASSIDFGSPPGGELFF
TRBV30,CAWSHRGAGELFF
TRBV9,CASSSPGVYEQYF
TRBV5-1,CASSLASTGNTEAFF